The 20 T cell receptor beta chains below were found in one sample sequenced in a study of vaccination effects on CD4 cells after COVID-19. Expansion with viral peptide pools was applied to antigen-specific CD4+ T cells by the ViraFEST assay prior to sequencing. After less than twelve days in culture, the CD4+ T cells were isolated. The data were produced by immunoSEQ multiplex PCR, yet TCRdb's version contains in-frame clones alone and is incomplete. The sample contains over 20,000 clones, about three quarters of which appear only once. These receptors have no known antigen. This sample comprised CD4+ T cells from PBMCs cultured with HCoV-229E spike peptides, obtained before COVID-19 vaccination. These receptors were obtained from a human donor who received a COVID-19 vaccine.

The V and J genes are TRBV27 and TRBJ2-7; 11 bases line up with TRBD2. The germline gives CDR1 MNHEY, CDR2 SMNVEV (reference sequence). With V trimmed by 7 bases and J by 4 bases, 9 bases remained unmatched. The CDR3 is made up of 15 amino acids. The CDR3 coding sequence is TGTGCCAGCACTAGACTAGCGGGAATGGTTTACGAGCAGTACTTC. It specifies CASTRLAGMVYEQYF.

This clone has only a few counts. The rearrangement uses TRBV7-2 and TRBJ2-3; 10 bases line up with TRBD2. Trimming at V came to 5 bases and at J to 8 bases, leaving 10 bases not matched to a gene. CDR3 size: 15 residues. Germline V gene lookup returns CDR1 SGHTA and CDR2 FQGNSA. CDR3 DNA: TGTGCCAGCAGCAGTTACAGCGGGAGGGGGGGTACGCAGTATTTT. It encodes CASSSYSGRGGTQYF.

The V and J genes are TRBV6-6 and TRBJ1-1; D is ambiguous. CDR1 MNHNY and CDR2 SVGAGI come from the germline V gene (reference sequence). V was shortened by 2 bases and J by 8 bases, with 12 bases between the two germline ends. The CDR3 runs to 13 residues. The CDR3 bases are TGTGCCAGCAGTTACCCGCCGAGCATCGAAGCTTTCTTT. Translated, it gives CASSYPPSIEAFF.

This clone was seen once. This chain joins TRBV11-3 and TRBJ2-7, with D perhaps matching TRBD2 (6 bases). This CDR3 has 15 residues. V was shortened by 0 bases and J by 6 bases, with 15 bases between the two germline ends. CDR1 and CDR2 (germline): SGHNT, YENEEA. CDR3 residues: CASSLEVGGIGEQYF. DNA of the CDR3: TGTGCCAGCAGCTTAGAGGTAGGCGGGATCGGCGAGCAGTACTTC.

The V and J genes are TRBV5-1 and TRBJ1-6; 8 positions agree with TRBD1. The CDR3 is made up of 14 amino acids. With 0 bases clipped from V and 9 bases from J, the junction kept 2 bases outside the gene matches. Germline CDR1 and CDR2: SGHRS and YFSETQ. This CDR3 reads CASSLGTGGSPLHF. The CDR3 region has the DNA TGCGCCAGCAGCTTGGGAACAGGGGGTTCACCCCTCCACTTT.

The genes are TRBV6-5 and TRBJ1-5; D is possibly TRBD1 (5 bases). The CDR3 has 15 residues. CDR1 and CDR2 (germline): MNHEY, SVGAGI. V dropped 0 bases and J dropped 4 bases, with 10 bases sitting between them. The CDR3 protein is CASSYSIGGNQPQHF. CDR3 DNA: TGTGCCAGCAGTTACTCGATCGGGGGGAATCAGCCCCAGCATTTT.

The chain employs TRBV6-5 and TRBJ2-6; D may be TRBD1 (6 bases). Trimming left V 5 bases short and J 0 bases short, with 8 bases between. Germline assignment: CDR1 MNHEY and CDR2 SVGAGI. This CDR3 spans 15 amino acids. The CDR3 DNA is TGTGCCAGCAGTACAGGGACCTCTGGGGCCAACGTCCTGACTTTC. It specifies CASSTGTSGANVLTF.

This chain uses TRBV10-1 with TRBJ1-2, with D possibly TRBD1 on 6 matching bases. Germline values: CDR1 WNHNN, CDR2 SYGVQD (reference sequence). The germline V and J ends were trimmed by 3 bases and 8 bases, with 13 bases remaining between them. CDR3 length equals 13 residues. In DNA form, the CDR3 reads TGCGCCAGCAGTGACAGGGGAAATAGAGGCTACACCTTC. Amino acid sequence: CASSDRGNRGYTF.

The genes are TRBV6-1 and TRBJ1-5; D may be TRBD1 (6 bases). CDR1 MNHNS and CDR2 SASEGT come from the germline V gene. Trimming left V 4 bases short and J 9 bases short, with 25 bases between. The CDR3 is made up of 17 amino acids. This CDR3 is CASSGLGPRGLVRPQHF. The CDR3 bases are TGTGCCAGCAGTGGCCTTGGGCCAAGGGGGTTGGTGAGGCCCCAGCATTTT.

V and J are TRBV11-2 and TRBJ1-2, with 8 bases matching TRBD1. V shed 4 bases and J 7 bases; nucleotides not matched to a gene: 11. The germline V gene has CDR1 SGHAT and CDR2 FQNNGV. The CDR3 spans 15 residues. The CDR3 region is CASSSWTGWGAGYTF. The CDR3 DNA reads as TGTGCCAGCAGCTCCTGGACAGGGTGGGGGGCTGGCTACACCTTC.

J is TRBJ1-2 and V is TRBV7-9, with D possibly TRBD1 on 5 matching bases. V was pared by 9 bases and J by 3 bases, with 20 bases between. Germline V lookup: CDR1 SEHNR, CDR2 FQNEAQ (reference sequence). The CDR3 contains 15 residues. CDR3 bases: TGTGCCAGGCGGACGGCGGGACGAAGATACTATGGCTACACCTTC. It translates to CARRTAGRRYYGYTF.

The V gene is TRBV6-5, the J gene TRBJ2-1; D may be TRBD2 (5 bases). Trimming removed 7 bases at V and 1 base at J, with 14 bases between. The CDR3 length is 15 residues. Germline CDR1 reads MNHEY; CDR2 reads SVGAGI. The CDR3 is CASINHEGSYNEQFF. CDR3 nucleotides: TGTGCCAGCATAAACCACGAGGGATCCTACAATGAGCAGTTCTTC.

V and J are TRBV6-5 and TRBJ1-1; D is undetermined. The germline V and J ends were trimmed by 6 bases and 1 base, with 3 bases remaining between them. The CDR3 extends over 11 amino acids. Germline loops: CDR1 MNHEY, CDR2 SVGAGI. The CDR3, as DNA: TGTGCCAGCAGGACGAACACTGAAGCTTTCTTT. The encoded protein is CASRTNTEAFF.

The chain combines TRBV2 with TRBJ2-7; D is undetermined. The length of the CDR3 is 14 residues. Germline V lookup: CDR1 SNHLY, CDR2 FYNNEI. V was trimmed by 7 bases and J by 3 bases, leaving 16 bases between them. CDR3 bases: TGTGCCAGCAAGCTCGGCGTTAGTAGCTACGAGCAGTACTTC. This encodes CASKLGVSSYEQYF. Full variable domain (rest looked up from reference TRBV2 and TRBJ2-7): EPEVTQTPSHQVTQMGQEVILRCVPISNHLYFYWYRQILGQKVEFLVSFYNNEISEKSEIFDDQFSVERPDGSNFTLKIRSTKLEDSAMYFCASKLGVSSYEQYFGPGTRLTVT.

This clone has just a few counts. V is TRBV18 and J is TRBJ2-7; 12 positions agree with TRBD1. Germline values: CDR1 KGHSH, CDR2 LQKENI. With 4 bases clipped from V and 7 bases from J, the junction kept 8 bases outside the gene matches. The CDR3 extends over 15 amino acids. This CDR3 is CASSLPGQGAREQYF. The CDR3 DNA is TGTGCCAGCTCACTACCGGGACAGGGGGCGAGAGAGCAGTACTTC.

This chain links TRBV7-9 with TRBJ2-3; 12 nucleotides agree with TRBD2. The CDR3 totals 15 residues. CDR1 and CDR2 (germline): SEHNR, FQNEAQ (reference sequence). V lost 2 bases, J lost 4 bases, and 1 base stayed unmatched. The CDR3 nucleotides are TGTGCCAGCAGCTTACTAGCGGGGGGGGCAGATACGCAGTATTTT. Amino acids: CASSLLAGGADTQYF.

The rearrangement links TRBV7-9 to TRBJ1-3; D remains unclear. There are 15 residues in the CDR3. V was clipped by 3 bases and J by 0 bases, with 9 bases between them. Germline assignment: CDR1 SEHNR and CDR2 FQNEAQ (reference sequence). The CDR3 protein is CASSFGLLSGNTIYF. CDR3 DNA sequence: TGTGCCAGCAGCTTTGGCCTCCTCTCTGGAAACACCATATATTTT.

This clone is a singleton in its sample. The CDR3 nucleotides read TGTGCCAGCAGCTCCCACAGGTTAAGGGACTCAGATACGCAGTATTTT. This encodes CASSSHRLRDSDTQYF. V usage is TRBV16 and J usage is TRBJ2-3, with D maybe TRBD2 (6 bases). Trimming pared 5 bases from V and 4 bases from J, leaving 19 bases between. The CDR3 is made up of 16 amino acids. Germline V lookup: CDR1 KGHSY, CDR2 FQNENV.

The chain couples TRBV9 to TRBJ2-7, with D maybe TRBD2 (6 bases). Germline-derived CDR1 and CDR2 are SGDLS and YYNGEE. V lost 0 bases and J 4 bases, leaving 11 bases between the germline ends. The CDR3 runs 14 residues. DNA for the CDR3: TGTGCCAGCAGCGTAGATCCAGGGACTTACGAGCAGTACTTC. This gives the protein CASSVDPGTYEQYF.

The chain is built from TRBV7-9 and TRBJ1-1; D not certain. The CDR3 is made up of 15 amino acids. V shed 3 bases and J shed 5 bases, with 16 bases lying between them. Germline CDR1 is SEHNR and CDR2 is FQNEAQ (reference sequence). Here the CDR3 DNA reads TGTGCCAGCAGCTTGGACGGGGTTTCGGCGACTGAAGCTTTCTTT. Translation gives CASSLDGVSATEAFF.